This TCR beta chain was sequenced for a study of cytomegalovirus exposure and HLA in healthy donors. Study-level information: The same platform was used for the roughly 110 validation repertoires as for the 666 first-cohort repertoires, as reported in a later analysis.

The table came from immunoSEQ multiplex PCR; TCRdb's copy has only in-frame clones and leaves some out. The sample has tens of thousands of clones; roughly 92% are singletons. V trimming: 0 bases; J trimming: 3 bases; junction bases outside the gene matches: 8. CDR1 and CDR2 from the germline V gene are SGHAT and FQNNGV. The CDR3 is made up of 16 amino acids. V and J are TRBV11-2 and TRBJ2-7; 7 bases map to TRBD1. The clonotype originates from a woman in her 30s in good health and CMV-seropositive. Sequencing used PBMCs. CDR3 sequence reads: CASSLDLGQWGYEQYF. The CDR3 DNA reads TGTGCCAGCAGCTTAGATTTGGGACAGTGGGGCTACGAGCAGTACTTC.